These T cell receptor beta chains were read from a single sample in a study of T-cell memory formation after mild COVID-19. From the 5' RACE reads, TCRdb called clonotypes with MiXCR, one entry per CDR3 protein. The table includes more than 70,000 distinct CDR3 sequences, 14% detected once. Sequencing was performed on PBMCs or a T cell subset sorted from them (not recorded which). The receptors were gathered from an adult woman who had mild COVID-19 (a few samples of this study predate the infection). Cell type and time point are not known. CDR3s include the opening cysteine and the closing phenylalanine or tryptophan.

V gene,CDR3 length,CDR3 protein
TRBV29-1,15,CSVEVAGQSNYEQYF
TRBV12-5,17,CASGWGLEREPTDTQYF
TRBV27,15,CASSSKGRSSYEQYF
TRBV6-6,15,CASSSQGVKGNIQYF
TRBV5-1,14,CASSSFGAGTEAFF
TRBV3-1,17,CASSQDVTGGVGETQYF
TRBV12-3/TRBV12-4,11,CASTMGGPQYF
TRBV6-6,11,CASRGADGYTF
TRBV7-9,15,CASSLGRAGTDTQYF
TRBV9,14,CASSVGGGEDEQYF
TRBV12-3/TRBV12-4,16,CASSLGTSGNTDTQYF
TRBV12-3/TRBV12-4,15,CASSKSSGSGDEQFF
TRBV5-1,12,CASSANRGGYTF
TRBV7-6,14,CASSRGLSGNTIYF
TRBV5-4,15,CASSSSPGKTYEQYF
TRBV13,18,CASSSSRTSGRLADTQYF
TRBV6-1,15,CASSEISTGGYEQYF
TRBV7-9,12,CASSSGLGEQYF
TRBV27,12,CASSFRPDTQYF
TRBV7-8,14,CASSKLVGYNEQFF
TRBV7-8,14,CASSLFPGAGELFF
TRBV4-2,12,CASSHRDNEQFF
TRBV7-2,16,CASSFQVTQNTDTQYF
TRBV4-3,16,CASSQERGQGAYEQYF
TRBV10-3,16,CAISDGSILGNYGYTF
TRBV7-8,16,CASSSEHRDLNYGYTF
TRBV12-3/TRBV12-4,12,CASRFGGLEQYF
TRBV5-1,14,CASSLLAGGETQYF
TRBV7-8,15,CASSLGQGKGGEQFF
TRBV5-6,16,CASSPGLAGESYEQYF
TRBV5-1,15,CASSGIQGTNTEAFF
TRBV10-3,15,CAISDPETLTYEQYF
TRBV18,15,CASSPIEAGPDTQYF
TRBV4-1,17,CASSQDTDRAPADTQYF
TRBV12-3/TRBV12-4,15,CASSQGVLMNTEAFF
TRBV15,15,CATSRAGAGEDEQYF
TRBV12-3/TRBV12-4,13,CASSPVLQETQYF
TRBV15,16,CATSRDLTRGLYGYTF
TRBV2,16,CASSPPPSGRMGEQYF
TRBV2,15,CASMGPGQILNEQFF
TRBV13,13,CASSPNSYNEQFF
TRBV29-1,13,CSVGYSLYGELFF
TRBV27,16,CASSSPSEGGSYEQYF
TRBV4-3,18,CASSQEGASRSSYNEQFF
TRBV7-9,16,CASSRGTSGTYNEQFF
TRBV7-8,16,CASSRAPGTSGETQYF
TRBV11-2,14,CASSFGTGGFFSFF
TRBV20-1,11,CSARDTDTQYF
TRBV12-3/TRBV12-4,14,CASSDRYDNSPLHF
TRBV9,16,CASSIRLAGNYNEQFF
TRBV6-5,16,CASSSALFLGTGELFF
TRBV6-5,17,CASSSPASGSWTGELFF
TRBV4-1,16,CASSQEGGALTGELFF
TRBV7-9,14,CASSPTGAVYEQYF
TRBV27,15,CASRPTGANSYGYTF